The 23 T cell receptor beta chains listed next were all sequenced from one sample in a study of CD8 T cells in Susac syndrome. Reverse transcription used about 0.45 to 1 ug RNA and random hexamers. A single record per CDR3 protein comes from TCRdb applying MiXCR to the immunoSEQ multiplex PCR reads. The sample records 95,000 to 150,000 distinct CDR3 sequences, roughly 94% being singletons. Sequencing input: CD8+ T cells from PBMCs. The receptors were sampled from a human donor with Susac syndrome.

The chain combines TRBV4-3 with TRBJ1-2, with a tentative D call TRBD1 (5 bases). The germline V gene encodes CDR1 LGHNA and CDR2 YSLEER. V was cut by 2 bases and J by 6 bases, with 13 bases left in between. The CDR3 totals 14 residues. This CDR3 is CASSQLLGTHGYTF. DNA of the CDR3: TGCGCCAGCAGCCAATTATTGGGGACTCATGGCTACACCTTC.

The CDR3 is CASHEQRGLPETQYF. The CDR3 DNA sequence: TGCGCCAGCCACGAGCAGCGGGGGTTACCGGAGACCCAGTACTTC. V and J are TRBV5-1 and TRBJ2-5, with TRBD2 matching 8 bases. Germline V gives CDR1 SGHRS, CDR2 YFSETQ. V was pared by 7 bases and J by 5 bases, with 13 bases of the junction left unmatched. This CDR3 contains 15 residues.

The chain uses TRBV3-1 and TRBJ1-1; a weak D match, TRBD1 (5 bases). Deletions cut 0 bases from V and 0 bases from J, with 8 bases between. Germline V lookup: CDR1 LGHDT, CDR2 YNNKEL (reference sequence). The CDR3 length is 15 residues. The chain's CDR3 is CASSQEMGLNTEAFF. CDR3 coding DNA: TGTGCCAGCAGCCAAGAGATGGGACTGAACACTGAAGCTTTCTTT.

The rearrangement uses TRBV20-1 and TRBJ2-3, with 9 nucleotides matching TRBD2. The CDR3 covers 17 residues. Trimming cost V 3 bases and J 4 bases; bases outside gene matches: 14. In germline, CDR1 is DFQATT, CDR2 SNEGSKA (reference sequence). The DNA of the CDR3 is TGCAGTGCTAGCCCCCAGACCCTAGCGGGGTTAGCAGATACGCAGTATTTT. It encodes CSASPQTLAGLADTQYF.

The CDR3 coding sequence is TGTGCCAGCAGCGACAGGAACTATGGCTACACCTTC. Residues: CASSDRNYGYTF. This chain joins TRBV7-9 and TRBJ1-2, with TRBD1 as a possible D gene (6 bases). This CDR3 has 12 residues. From germline, CDR1 is SEHNR and CDR2 FQNEAQ (reference sequence). V shed 5 bases and J shed 2 bases, with 6 bases lying between them.

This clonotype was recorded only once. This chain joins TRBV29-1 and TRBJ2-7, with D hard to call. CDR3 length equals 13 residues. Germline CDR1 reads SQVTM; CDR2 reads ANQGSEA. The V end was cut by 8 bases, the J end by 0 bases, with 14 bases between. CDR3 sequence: CSTQDQSSYEQYF. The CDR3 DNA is TGCAGCACTCAGGATCAGAGCTCCTACGAGCAGTACTTC.

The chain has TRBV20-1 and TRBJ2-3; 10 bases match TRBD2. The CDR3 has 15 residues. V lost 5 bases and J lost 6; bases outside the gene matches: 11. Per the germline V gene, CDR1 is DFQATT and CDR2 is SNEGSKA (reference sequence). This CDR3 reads CSASKERGGWDTQYF. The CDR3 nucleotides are TGCAGTGCTTCCAAGGAGCGGGGGGGTTGGGATACGCAGTATTTT.

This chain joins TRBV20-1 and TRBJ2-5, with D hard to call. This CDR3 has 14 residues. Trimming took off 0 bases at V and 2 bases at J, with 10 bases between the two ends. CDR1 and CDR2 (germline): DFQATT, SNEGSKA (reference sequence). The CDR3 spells CSARDLSPQETQYF. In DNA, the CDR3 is TGCAGTGCTAGAGATCTGTCACCACAAGAGACCCAGTACTTC.

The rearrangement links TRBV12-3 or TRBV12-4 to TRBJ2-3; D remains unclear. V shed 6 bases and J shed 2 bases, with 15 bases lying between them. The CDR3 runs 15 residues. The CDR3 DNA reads TGTGCCAGCAGACCTTTCCCCGAGTACACAGATACGCAGTATTTT. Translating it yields CASRPFPEYTDTQYF.

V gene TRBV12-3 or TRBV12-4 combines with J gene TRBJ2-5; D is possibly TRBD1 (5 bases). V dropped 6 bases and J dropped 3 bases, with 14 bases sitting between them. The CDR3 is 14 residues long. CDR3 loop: CASRYLLDKETQYF. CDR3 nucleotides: TGTGCCAGCAGGTACCTTCTGGACAAAGAGACCCAGTACTTC.

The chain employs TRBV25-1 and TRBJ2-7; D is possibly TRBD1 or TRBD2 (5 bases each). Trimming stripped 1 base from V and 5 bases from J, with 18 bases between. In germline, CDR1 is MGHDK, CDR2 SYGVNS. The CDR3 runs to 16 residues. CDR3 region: CASSESASEGLNEQYF. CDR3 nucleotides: TGTGCCAGCAGTGAATCGGCGTCTGAGGGGCTCAACGAGCAGTACTTC.

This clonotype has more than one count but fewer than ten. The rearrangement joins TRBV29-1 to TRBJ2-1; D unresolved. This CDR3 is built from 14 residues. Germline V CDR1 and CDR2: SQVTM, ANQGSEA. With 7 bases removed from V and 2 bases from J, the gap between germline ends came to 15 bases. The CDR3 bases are TGCAGCGCCCCGATGCAGGTACCCTACAATGAGCAGTTCTTC. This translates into CSAPMQVPYNEQFF.

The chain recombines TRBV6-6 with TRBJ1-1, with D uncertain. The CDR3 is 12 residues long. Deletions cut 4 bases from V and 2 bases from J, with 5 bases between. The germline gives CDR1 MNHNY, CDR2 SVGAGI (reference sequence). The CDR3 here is CASSSTNTEAFF. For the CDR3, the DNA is TGTGCCAGCAGTTCAACTAACACTGAAGCTTTCTTT.

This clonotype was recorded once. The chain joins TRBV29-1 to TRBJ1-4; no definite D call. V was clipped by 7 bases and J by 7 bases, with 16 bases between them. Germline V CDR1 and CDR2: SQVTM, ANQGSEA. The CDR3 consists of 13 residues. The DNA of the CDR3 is TGCAGCGACCGAGACGGGGATCGTGAAAAACTGTTTTTT. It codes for CSDRDGDREKLFF.

CDR3 in DNA: TGCAGTGCCACTGACAGGGACTGGGCCTACGAGCAGTACTTC. This translates into CSATDRDWAYEQYF. This chain connects TRBV20-1 to TRBJ2-7; perhaps TRBD1 as D (7 bases). V shed 6 bases and J shed 2 bases, with 17 bases lying between them. The CDR3 is made up of 14 amino acids. The V gene's germline CDR1 is DFQATT and CDR2 SNEGSKA (reference sequence).

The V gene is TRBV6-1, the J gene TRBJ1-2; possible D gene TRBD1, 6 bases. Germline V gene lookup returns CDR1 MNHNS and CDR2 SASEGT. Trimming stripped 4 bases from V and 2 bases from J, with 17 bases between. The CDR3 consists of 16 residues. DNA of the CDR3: TGTGCCAGCAGTGGCTACAGGGACGGGGGAAACTATGGCTACACCTTC. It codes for CASSGYRDGGNYGYTF.

The CDR3 DNA follows: TGCAGCGTTGAAGATCTTACGGGGGCGTGGGCCCAGTACTTC. This codes for CSVEDLTGAWAQYF. The chain employs TRBV29-1 and TRBJ2-5; D possibly uses TRBD1 or TRBD2 (6 bases each). The CDR3 extends over 14 amino acids. Trimming stripped 0 bases from V and 9 bases from J, with 17 bases between. From germline, CDR1 is SQVTM and CDR2 ANQGSEA.

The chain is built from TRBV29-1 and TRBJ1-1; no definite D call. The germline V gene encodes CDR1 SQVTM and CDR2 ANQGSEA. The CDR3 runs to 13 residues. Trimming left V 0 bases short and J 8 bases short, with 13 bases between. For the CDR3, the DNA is TGCAGCGTTGAAGATCGAGGGATTGGGGAAGCTTTCTTT. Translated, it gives CSVEDRGIGEAFF.

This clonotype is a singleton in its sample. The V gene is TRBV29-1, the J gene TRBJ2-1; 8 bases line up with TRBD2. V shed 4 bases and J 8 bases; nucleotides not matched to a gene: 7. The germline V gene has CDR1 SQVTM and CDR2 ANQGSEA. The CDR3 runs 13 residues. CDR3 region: CSVAGGAGDEQFF. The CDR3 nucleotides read TGCAGCGTTGCGGGGGGGGCCGGCGATGAGCAGTTCTTC.

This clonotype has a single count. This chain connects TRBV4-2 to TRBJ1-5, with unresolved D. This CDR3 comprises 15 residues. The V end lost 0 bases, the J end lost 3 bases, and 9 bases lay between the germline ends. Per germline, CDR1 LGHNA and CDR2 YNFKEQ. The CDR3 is CASSQETGINQPQHF. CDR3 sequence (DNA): TGTGCCAGCAGCCAAGAGACGGGGATCAATCAGCCCCAGCATTTT.

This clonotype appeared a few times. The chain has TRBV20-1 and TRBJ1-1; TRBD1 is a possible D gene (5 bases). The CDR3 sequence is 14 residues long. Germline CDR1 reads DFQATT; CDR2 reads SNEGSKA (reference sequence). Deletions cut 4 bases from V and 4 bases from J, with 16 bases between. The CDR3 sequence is CSAIPQGGGTEAFF. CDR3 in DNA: TGCAGTGCTATCCCTCAGGGAGGCGGCACTGAAGCTTTCTTT.

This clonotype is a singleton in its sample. For the CDR3, the DNA is TGTGCCAGCAGTTTAGAAGGGGCCCAGGCGCAGTATTTT. Its protein is CASSLEGAQAQYF. The chain links TRBV27 to TRBJ2-3; a weak D match, TRBD1 (5 bases). Germline V lookup: CDR1 MNHEY, CDR2 SMNVEV (reference sequence). The CDR3 covers 13 residues. Trimming removed 2 bases at V and 10 bases at J, with 13 bases between.

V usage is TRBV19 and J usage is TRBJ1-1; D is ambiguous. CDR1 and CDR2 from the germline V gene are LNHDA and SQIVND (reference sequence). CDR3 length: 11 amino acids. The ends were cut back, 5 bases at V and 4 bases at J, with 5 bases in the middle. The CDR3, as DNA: TGTGCCAGTAGTGAGCCCACTGAAGCTTTCTTT. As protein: CASSEPTEAFF.